This TCR beta chain was recovered during a study of blood T cell repertoires in COVID-19. At the level of the study: Sites in the United States, Italy and Spain provided acute and convalescent COVID-19 samples. T cells, B-cell-depleted T cells, or PBMCs provided the cDNA or gDNA that served as material.

The Seattle patients joined while their infection was active and were tracked longitudinally afterward. As processed by the authors: Scientists estimated how many nucleated cells there were by amplifying reference gene primers. Data came from immunoSEQ multiplex PCR; TCRdb stores just in-frame clones and leaves some out. From that table come the V and J calls and clone size; the DNA was used to work out D and trimming. The sample has 150,000 or so clones, around 86% seen once. The CDR3 spans 16 residues. The J segment lost 5 bases and the V segment lost 2 bases, leaving 9 bases of the junction unmatched. Germline CDR1 is MNHEY and CDR2 is SVGEGT.

The rearrangement joins TRBV6-2 or TRBV6-3 to TRBJ1-5; 7 bases are shared with TRBD1. The origin of this receptor is a man aged 55-75 years with COVID-19, enrolled during active disease. Sequencing was carried out using peripheral blood. CDR3 sequence reads: CASSYIGRGEDQPQHF. The CDR3 DNA reads TGTGCCAGCAGTTACATCGGCAGGGGGGAGGATCAGCCCCAGCATTTT.